This T cell receptor (beta chain) was observed in a study of cytomegalovirus exposure and HLA in healthy donors. This PCR relied on a set of 60 Vbeta primers and 13 Jbeta primers. The repertoire was sequenced with immunoSEQ multiplex PCR; TCRdb's copy has only in-frame clones and lacks some. The sample holds around 85,000 clones; approximately 80% are singletons and the top ten take 20% to 30%. Study-level points and caveats: Rare sequences made up most TCRs, while some public TCRs were found in many donors. Sequencing depth roughly uniform across donors was assumed in presence/absence analyses. The authors enumerated over 150 TCR beta chains as linked to cytomegalovirus.

The CDR3 runs 17 residues. The V and J ends lost 5 bases and 5 bases, in that order; junction bases with no gene match: 10. Germline V lookup: CDR1 WNHNN, CDR2 SYGVQD (reference sequence). To note about this clone: What it binds is not known.

The V gene is TRBV10-1, the J gene TRBJ2-3, with 13 bases aligning to TRBD2. The TCR was taken from a woman in her fifties or sixties in good health and CMV-seropositive. Sequencing was done on a sample of PBMCs. The DNA for the CDR3 is TGCGCCAGCAGTCCCGGACTAGCGGGGGACCTTCAAGATACGCAGTATTTT. Its protein product is CASSPGLAGDLQDTQYF.